Given below is one TCR beta chain in context. CD8+ and CD4+ T cells circulating in blood were sequenced for TCR beta. This entry is derived from a study of CD8 T cells in Susac syndrome. Study context: Within the sequenced Susac syndrome patient group, six exhibited active disease and roughly 8 were in remission. At the time their blood was drawn, patients with Susac syndrome were either therapy-naive, on corticosteroids (with some of them also receiving intravenous immunoglobulin), or on intravenous immunoglobulin alone.

From germline, CDR1 is PRHDT and CDR2 FYEKMQ (reference sequence). This CDR3 spans 12 amino acids. V shed 4 bases, J shed 9 bases, and the junction held 4 bases outside the gene matches. With random hexamers, reverse transcription was performed on about 0.45 to 1 ug of RNA. Across 54 Vbeta and 13 Jbeta, TCR beta CDR3 was amplified with immunoSEQ multiplex PCR. A single record per CDR3 protein comes from TCRdb applying MiXCR to the immunoSEQ multiplex PCR reads. The table lists roughly 150,000 distinct CDR3 sequences, roughly 96% of them singletons. Sample: CD4+ T cells from PBMCs. V and J are TRBV13 and TRBJ2-3, with 7 bases aligning to TRBD2. This receptor was taken from a human donor with Susac syndrome. CDR3 region: CASSSEGGTQYF. The CDR3 bases are TGTGCCAGCAGCTCCGAGGGAGGGACGCAGTATTTT.